This T cell receptor beta chain was obtained from a study of cytomegalovirus exposure and HLA in healthy donors. This clone came up once. The CDR3 is made up of 14 amino acids. Deletions cut 5 bases from V and 5 bases from J, with 15 bases between. Germline assignment: CDR1 SGHVS and CDR2 FNYEAQ. The PCR made use of 60 Vbeta and 13 Jbeta primers. TCRdb's table, derived via immunoSEQ multiplex PCR, lists solely in-frame clones and lacks some. The top ten hold about 2.6% of the sample, which has approximately 190,000 clones, more than 80% seen once. The chain uses TRBV7-6 and TRBJ1-2; D may be TRBD1 (6 bases). Input material: PBMCs. The source of this sequence is a woman aged 50 to 65 in good health and CMV-seropositive. The CDR3 loop is CASSPVDSAYGYTF. The CDR3 DNA follows: TGTGCCAGCAGCCCCGTGGACAGCGCTTATGGCTACACCTTC.